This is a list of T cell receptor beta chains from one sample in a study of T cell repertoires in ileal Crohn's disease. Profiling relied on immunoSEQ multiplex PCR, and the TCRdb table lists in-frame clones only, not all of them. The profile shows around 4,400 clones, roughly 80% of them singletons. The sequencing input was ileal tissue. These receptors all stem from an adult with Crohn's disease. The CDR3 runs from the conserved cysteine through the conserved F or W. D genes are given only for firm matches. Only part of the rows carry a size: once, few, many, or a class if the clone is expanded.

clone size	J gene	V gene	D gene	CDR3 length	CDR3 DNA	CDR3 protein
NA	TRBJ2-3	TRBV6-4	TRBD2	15	TGTGCCAGCAGTGACTCGGGACTACTCACAGATACGCAGTATTTT	CASSDSGLLTDTQYF
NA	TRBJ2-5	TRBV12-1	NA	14	TGTGCCAGCAGCTTTCGGATTGGGGGGAAGACCCAGTACTTC	CASSFRIGGKTQYF
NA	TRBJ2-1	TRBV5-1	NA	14	TGCGCCAGCAGCGGCGGGACAGCCAGCAATGAGCAGTTCTTC	CASSGGTASNEQFF
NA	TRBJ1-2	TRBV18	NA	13	TGTGCCAGCTCACCAAACGGGGGTCTGGGCTACACCTTC	CASSPNGGLGYTF
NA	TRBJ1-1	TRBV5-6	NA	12	TGTGCCAGCAGCCCGCGGCAGGGTGGAGCTTTCTTT	CASSPRQGGAFF
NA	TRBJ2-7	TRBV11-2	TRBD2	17	TGTGCCAGCAGCTTAGCCCGTCTAGCGGGGGGGCTATACGAGCAGTACTTC	CASSLARLAGGLYEQYF
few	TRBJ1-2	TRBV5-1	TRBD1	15	TGCGCCAGCAGCCAATATGGGGACAGTAACTATGGCTACACCTTC	CASSQYGDSNYGYTF
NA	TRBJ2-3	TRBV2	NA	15	TGTGCCAGCATCCCTGGACAACCCCTGCGGGATACGCAGTATTTT	CASIPGQPLRDTQYF
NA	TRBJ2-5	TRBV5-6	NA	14	TGTGCCAGCAGCGTGAAGCCAGGGAAAGAGACCCAGTACTTC	CASSVKPGKETQYF
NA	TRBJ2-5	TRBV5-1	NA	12	TGCGCCAGCAGCCAGTACCAAGAGACCCAGTACTTC	CASSQYQETQYF
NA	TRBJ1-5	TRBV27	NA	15	TGTGCCAGCAGACCCACCCCCGACAGGAATCAGCCCCAGCATTTT	CASRPTPDRNQPQHF
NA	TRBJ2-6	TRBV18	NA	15	TGTGCCAGCTCACCGCAGGGGATCCGGGCCAACGTCCTGACTTTC	CASSPQGIRANVLTF
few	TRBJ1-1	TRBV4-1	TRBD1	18	TGCGCCAGCAGCCACCAAACCGGGACAGGTGCCATGAACACTGAAGCTTTCTTT	CASSHQTGTGAMNTEAFF
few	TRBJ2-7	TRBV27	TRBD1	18	TGTGCCAGCAGTTCCTCCCCACTGGGGCAGGGGGTTTCCTACGAGCAGTACTTC	CASSSSPLGQGVSYEQYF
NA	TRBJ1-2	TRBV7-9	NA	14	TGTGCCAGCAGCTTCCCTAACCCTAACTATGGCTACACCTTC	CASSFPNPNYGYTF
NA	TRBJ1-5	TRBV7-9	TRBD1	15	TGTGCCAGCAGCTTCGGACAGGGTCTTGATCAGCCCCAGCATTTT	CASSFGQGLDQPQHF
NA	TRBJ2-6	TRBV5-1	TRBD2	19	TGCGCCAGCAGCTTGGGACTAGCGGGGCTGAGATCTGGGGCCAACGTCCTGACTTTC	CASSLGLAGLRSGANVLTF
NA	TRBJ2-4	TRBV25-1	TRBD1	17	TGTGCCAGCACCCTCCCGAAGGGGGCGGCGGCCAAAAACATTCAGTACTTC	CASTLPKGAAAKNIQYF
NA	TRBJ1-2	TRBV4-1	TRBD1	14	TGCGCCAGCAGACCGGGACAGGGAATCGGTGGCTACACCTTC	CASRPGQGIGGYTF
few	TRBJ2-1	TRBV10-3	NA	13	TGTGCCATCACCTCGTTGGAGTACAATGAGCAGTTCTTC	CAITSLEYNEQFF
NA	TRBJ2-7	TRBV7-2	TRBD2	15	TGTGCCAGCAGACGGCGAGCGGGAGGCAATTACGAGCAGTACTTC	CASRRRAGGNYEQYF
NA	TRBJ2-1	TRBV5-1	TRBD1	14	TGCGCCAGCAGCTTGGGACAGGGTTGGGATGAGCAGTTCTTC	CASSLGQGWDEQFF
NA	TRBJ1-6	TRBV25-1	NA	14	TGTGCCAGCAGTGATTACAGGGATAGCTCACCCCTCCACTTT	CASSDYRDSSPLHF
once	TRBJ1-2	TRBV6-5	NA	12	TGTGCCAGCAGTGTCAGGGGAGAAGGCTACACCTTC	CASSVRGEGYTF
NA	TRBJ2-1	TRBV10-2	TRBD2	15	TGCGCCAGCAGCCCTGGGACTAGCGGGAGTAATGAGCAGTTCTTC	CASSPGTSGSNEQFF
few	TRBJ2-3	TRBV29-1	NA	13	TGCAGCGTTGATCGAGCGGGCACAGATACGCAGTATTTT	CSVDRAGTDTQYF
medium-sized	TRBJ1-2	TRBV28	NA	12	TGTGCCAGCAGTTTCCGGGGCTATGGCTACACCTTC	CASSFRGYGYTF
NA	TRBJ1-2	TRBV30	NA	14	TGTGCCTCTGGTCGACAGATAGCTAACTATGGCTACACCTTC	CASGRQIANYGYTF
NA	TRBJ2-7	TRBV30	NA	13	TGTGCCTGGACCAAACCCGGCAGGGACGAGCAGTACTTC	CAWTKPGRDEQYF
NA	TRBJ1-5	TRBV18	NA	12	TGTGCCAGCTCCCCCGGTGATCAGCCCCAGCATTTT	CASSPGDQPQHF
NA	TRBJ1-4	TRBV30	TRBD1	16	TGTGCCTGGAGTGTAGGGGGCGGAACAACTAATGAAAAACTGTTTTTT	CAWSVGGGTTNEKLFF
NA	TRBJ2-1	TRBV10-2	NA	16	TGCGCCAGCAGCCAAACTAGCCCTCGCTCCTACAATGAGCAGTTCTTC	CASSQTSPRSYNEQFF
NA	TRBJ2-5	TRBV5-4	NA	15	TGTGCCAGCAGCTTGGGGGGCGACGCCCAAGAGACCCAGTACTTC	CASSLGGDAQETQYF
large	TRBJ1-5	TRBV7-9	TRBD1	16	TGTGCCAGCAGCTCCGGGACAGGGGGCTTAAATCAGCCCCAGCATTTT	CASSSGTGGLNQPQHF
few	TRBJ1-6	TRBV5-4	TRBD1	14	TGTGCCAGCAGCTCCGGGACAGGGTTTTCACCCCTCCACTTT	CASSSGTGFSPLHF